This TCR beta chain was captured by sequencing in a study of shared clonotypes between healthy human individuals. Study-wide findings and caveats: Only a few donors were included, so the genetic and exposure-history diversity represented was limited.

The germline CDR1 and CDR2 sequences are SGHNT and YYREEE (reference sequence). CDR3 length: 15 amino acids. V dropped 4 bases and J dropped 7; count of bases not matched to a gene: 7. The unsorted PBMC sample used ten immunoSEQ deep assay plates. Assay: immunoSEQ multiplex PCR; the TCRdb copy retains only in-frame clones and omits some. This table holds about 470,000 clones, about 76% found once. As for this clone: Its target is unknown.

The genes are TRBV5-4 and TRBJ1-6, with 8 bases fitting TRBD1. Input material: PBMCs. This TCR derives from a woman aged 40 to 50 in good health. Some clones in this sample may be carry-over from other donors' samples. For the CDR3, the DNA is TGTGCCAGCAGCAAGACAGGGGCCGGGAATTCACCCCTCCACTTT. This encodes CASSKTGAGNSPLHF.